This passage covers 32 T cell receptor beta chains from one sample sequenced in a study of T cells after yellow fever vaccination. TCRdb re-analysed the 5' RACE reads in MiXCR, keeping a single row per CDR3 protein. The profile shows 250,000 to 350,000 distinct CDR3 sequences, around 4.5% of them singletons. Here the sequenced sample was PBMCs, taken 15 days after the yellow fever booster vaccination. The receptors stem from a young man who received the YFV17D yellow fever vaccine.

There are a few counts of this clonotype. The chain links TRBV24-1 to TRBJ2-5; 12 nucleotides match TRBD2. Germline lookup yields CDR1 KGHDR and CDR2 SFDVKD. V gave up 4 bases and J gave up 2 bases; unmatched junction bases: 7. CDR3 length: 17 residues. CDR3 sequence: CATSEYGTSGSQETQYF. The CDR3 DNA is TGTGCCACCAGTGAATACGGGACTAGCGGGTCGCAAGAGACCCAGTACTTC.

This clonotype was found a few times. The chain combines TRBV29-1 with TRBJ1-1; D perhaps matches TRBD1 (6 bases). The CDR3 is made up of 12 amino acids. With 7 bases removed from V and 5 bases from J, the gap between germline ends came to 14 bases. From germline, CDR1 is SQVTM and CDR2 ANQGSEA. Here the CDR3 DNA reads TGCAGCGCCACCCACAGGGAGACTGAAGCTTTCTTT. It encodes CSATHRETEAFF.

V and J are TRBV18 and TRBJ1-1; D gene uncertain. In germline, CDR1 is KGHSH, CDR2 LQKENI. V was shortened by 2 bases and J by 3 bases, with 7 bases between the two germline ends. CDR3 length: 13 amino acids. In nucleotides, the CDR3 is TGTGCCAGCTCACCAGGAGCCGACACTGAAGCTTTCTTT. It translates to CASSPGADTEAFF.

This clonotype was seen ten or more times. The J gene is TRBJ2-7, the V gene TRBV4-3; TRBD1 matches at 9 bases. Germline loops: CDR1 LGHNA, CDR2 YSLEER. V was clipped by 1 base and J by 3 bases; unmatched bases: 4. The CDR3 is 15 amino acids. The CDR3 coding sequence is TGCGCCAGCAGCCAAGCGGGGACAGGGAACTACGAGCAGTACTTC. This codes for CASSQAGTGNYEQYF.

The V gene is TRBV7-9, the J gene TRBJ1-1; D possibly corresponds to TRBD1 (5 bases). CDR1 is SEHNR and CDR2 is FQNEAQ in the germline V gene (reference sequence). This CDR3 region has 15 residues. V lost 1 base to trimming and J lost 0 bases, with 9 bases between them. CDR3 sequence (DNA): TGTGCCAGCAGCTTAGTCGGCAGGGTGAACACTGAAGCTTTCTTT. Residues: CASSLVGRVNTEAFF.

This clonotype was seen many times. This rearrangement joins TRBV10-3 to TRBJ2-7; 7 positions match TRBD1. The germline CDR1 and CDR2 sequences are ENHRY and SYGVKD. J was trimmed by 3 bases and V by 6 bases; bases with no gene match: 8. This CDR3 is 14 amino acids long. The CDR3 DNA sequence: TGTGCCATCAGGACCACAGGGGTAAACTACGAGCAGTACTTC. Residues: CAIRTTGVNYEQYF.

This clonotype has a handful of counts. The chain carries TRBV18 and TRBJ1-2, with a tentative D call TRBD1 (5 bases). The V end was cut by 0 bases, the J end by 2 bases, with 10 bases between. Germline assignment: CDR1 KGHSH and CDR2 LQKENI. The CDR3 covers 15 residues. The CDR3 loop reads CASSPPARENYGYTF. The DNA of the CDR3 is TGTGCCAGCTCACCACCGGCCAGGGAGAACTATGGCTACACCTTC.

V usage is TRBV5-4 and J usage is TRBJ2-7; D might be TRBD2 (6 bases). The CDR3 consists of 15 residues. Germline CDR1 and CDR2: SGHNT and YYREEE (reference sequence). Deletions cut 3 bases from V and 7 bases from J, with 20 bases between. CDR3 bases: TGTGCCAGCAGCTGGGTTGCGGGGACGCGGGAAGAGCAGTACTTC. Translating it yields CASSWVAGTREEQYF.

There are many counts of this clonotype. The chain links TRBV4-1 to TRBJ2-5; TRBD1 matches 10 bases. V shed 4 bases, J shed 2 bases, and the junction held 4 bases outside the gene matches. CDR1 is MGHRA and CDR2 is YSYEKL in the germline V gene. The CDR3 has 15 amino acids. This chain's CDR3 is CASSRQGARQETQYF. CDR3 sequence (DNA): TGCGCCAGCAGCCGACAGGGGGCTCGGCAAGAGACCCAGTACTTC.

This clonotype was recorded many times. V gene TRBV4-1 combines with J gene TRBJ2-4; no firm D call. The CDR3 loop spans 15 amino acids. The germline gives CDR1 MGHRA, CDR2 YSYEKL. Trimming shortened V by 4 bases and J by 2 bases, and 12 bases separated the two germline ends. In DNA form, the CDR3 reads TGCGCCAGCAGCCCCCGGTTGGCCCCCAAAAACATTCAGTACTTC. It yields the protein CASSPRLAPKNIQYF.

Only a few counts were recorded for this clonotype. The rearrangement uses TRBV25-1 and TRBJ1-5, with a weak D call TRBD1 (6 bases). CDR3 size: 15 residues. Per germline, CDR1 MGHDK and CDR2 SYGVNS. The V end lost 1 base, the J end lost 5 bases, and 12 bases lay between the germline ends. CDR3 region: CASSESGGGHQPQHF. For the CDR3, the DNA is TGTGCCAGCAGTGAATCCGGGGGCGGTCATCAGCCCCAGCATTTT.

This clonotype was seen repeatedly, ten times or more. This chain joins TRBV4-3 and TRBJ2-3, with 9 bases aligning to TRBD2. J gave up 0 bases and V 4 bases, and 8 bases lay outside the gene matches. CDR3 length: 17 amino acids. CDR1 LGHNA and CDR2 YSLEER come from the germline V gene. The CDR3 sequence is CASSPNPLAGSTDTQYF. The CDR3 DNA sequence: TGCGCCAGCAGCCCAAATCCCCTAGCGGGGAGCACAGATACGCAGTATTTT.

The genes are TRBV6-5 and TRBJ1-5, with D unclear. Trimming removed 0 bases at V and 6 bases at J, with 6 bases between. The CDR3 covers 13 residues. CDR1 and CDR2 from the germline V gene are MNHEY and SVGAGI. The CDR3 is CASSYSPSQPQHF. The CDR3 DNA reads as TGTGCCAGCAGTTACTCTCCCAGTCAGCCCCAGCATTTT.

This clonotype was seen ten or more times. The chain employs TRBV12-3 or TRBV12-4 and TRBJ2-7; TRBD1 aligns across 8 bases. The V segment lost 6 bases and the J segment 7 bases; nucleotides outside the gene matches: 8. CDR3 length: 13 residues. CDR3 sequence reads: CASREDRVREQYF. Written as DNA, the CDR3 is TGTGCCAGCAGAGAGGACAGGGTAAGAGAGCAGTACTTC.

The chain employs TRBV7-2 and TRBJ1-1, with 12 nucleotides matching TRBD1. Germline V CDR1 and CDR2: SGHTA, FQGNSA. V was pared by 5 bases and J by 3 bases, with 4 bases of the junction left unmatched. The CDR3 sequence is 15 residues long. DNA of the CDR3: TGTGCCAGCAGCCTGGGACAGGGGGCCTACACTGAAGCTTTCTTT. Translated, it gives CASSLGQGAYTEAFF.

This clonotype was observed a few times. The V and J genes are TRBV7-9 and TRBJ1-5, with D hard to call. There are 13 residues in the CDR3. Trimming shortened V by 6 bases and J by 4 bases, and 10 bases separated the two germline ends. Looked up from germline, CDR1 is SEHNR and CDR2 is FQNEAQ (reference sequence). The CDR3 sequence: CASSLPGNQPQHF. The CDR3 coding sequence is TGTGCCAGCAGTCTTCCGGGGAATCAGCCCCAGCATTTT. The full variable domain, in which reference TRBV7-9 and TRBJ1-5 provide the parts outside the CDR3, is DTGVSQNPRHKITKRGQNVTFRCDPISEHNRLYWYRQTLGQGPEFLTYFQNEAQLEKSRLLSDRFSAERPKGSFSTLEIQRTEQGDSAMYLCASSLPGNQPQHFGDGTRLSIL.

The chain recombines TRBV7-9 with TRBJ2-1, with 8 positions matching TRBD1. This CDR3 is 15 amino acids long. V lost 5 bases, J lost 7 bases, and 10 bases stayed unmatched. Germline V gives CDR1 SEHNR, CDR2 FQNEAQ (reference sequence). This CDR3 reads CASSPPAGGLNEQFF. As DNA, the CDR3 is TGTGCCAGCAGCCCGCCGGCAGGGGGCTTGAATGAGCAGTTCTTC.

This clonotype was counted a few times. V gene TRBV12-3 or TRBV12-4 combines with J gene TRBJ2-7; D may be TRBD2 (6 bases). Trimming stripped 5 bases from V and 5 bases from J, with 13 bases between. This CDR3 is built from 13 residues. CDR3 DNA sequence: TGTGCCAGCAGTACGGGAGAAATCCACGAGCAGTACTTC. Residues: CASSTGEIHEQYF.

The V gene is TRBV9, the J gene TRBJ1-1; 7 positions match TRBD1. This CDR3 has 15 residues. Trimming took 0 bases from V and 4 from J; bases not matched to a gene: 6. Germline-derived CDR1 and CDR2 are SGDLS and YYNGEE. In nucleotides, the CDR3 is TGTGCCAGCAGCGTAGCAGGGCAGGGGGGCACTGAAGCTTTCTTT. This sequence encodes CASSVAGQGGTEAFF. Together with reference TRBV9 and TRBJ1-1, the CDR3 gives the full variable domain: DSGVTQTPKHLITATGQRVTLRCSPRSGDLSVYWYQQSLDQGLQFLIQYYNGEERAKGNILERFSAQQFPDLHSELNLSSLELGDSALYFCASSVAGQGGTEAFFGQGTRLTVV.

This clonotype was detected ten times or more. The chain couples TRBV6-6 to TRBJ2-7, with 7 positions matching TRBD1. CDR3 length: 12 residues. Trimming cost V 4 bases and J 5 bases; bases outside gene matches: 2. Germline values: CDR1 MNHNY, CDR2 SVGAGI (reference sequence). The CDR3, as DNA: TGTGCCAGCAGTTCCGACAGGGACGAGCAGTACGTC. Protein sequence: CASSSDRDEQYV.

V is TRBV24-1 and J is TRBJ1-5; D not resolved. From germline, CDR1 is KGHDR and CDR2 SFDVKD. The CDR3 is made up of 15 amino acids. Trimming took 3 bases from V and 0 from J, leaving 8 bases between them. CDR3: CATSDPGYSNQPQHF. The CDR3 DNA reads TGTGCCACCAGTGATCCCGGCTATAGCAATCAGCCCCAGCATTTT.

This clonotype occurred many times. The chain employs TRBV5-1 and TRBJ1-6; unclear D gene. V lost 0 bases, J lost 7 bases, and 8 bases lay in between. The CDR3 is 14 amino acids. Germline V gene lookup returns CDR1 SGHRS and CDR2 YFSETQ. DNA for the CDR3: TGCGCCAGCAGCTTGGTGGGCCAGAATTCACCCCTCCACTTT. As protein: CASSLVGQNSPLHF.

This clonotype was counted many times. The junction departs from the called germline gene at one end, perhaps through a read error. J is TRBJ1-5 and V is TRBV7-2; 8 bases map to TRBD1. Germline CDR1 SGHTA, CDR2 FQGNSA. This CDR3 comprises 14 residues. CDR3 sequence (DNA): TGCGCCAGCAGCTTGGCAGGGGGCGGTCAGCCCCAGCATTTT. Protein sequence: CASSLAGGGQPQHF.

This clonotype came up a few times. The chain links TRBV5-6 to TRBJ2-5; 15 bases map to TRBD2. This CDR3 has 17 residues. The trim removed 2 bases at V and 5 bases at J, leaving 7 bases unmatched. The germline gives CDR1 SGHDT, CDR2 YYEEEE. The CDR3 DNA sequence: TGTGCCAGCAGCTTAGGACTAGCGGGGGGGCCAGGGGAGACCCAGTACTTC. Amino acids: CASSLGLAGGPGETQYF.

This clonotype came up many times. The genes are TRBV11-2 and TRBJ1-3, with a weak D call TRBD1 (6 bases). The CDR3 totals 19 residues. Trimming removed 5 bases from V and 0 bases from J, with 23 bases in between. Germline CDR1 and CDR2: SGHAT and FQNNGV. For the CDR3, the DNA is TGTGCCAGCAGCCCGCGGGGGGGGGCGCCTAATGACTCTGGAAACACCATATATTTT. Translating it yields CASSPRGGAPNDSGNTIYF.

At least ten counts were recorded for this clonotype. This chain joins TRBV6-6 and TRBJ2-3; the match to TRBD2 covers 7 bases. Germline V gene sequence: CDR1 MNHNY, CDR2 SVGAGI (reference sequence). CDR3 size: 15 residues. J gave up 2 bases and V 8 bases, and 10 bases lay outside the gene matches. In DNA, the CDR3 is TGTGCCAGCGCCTCATTGGCGGGAGACACAGATACGCAGTATTTT. It specifies CASASLAGDTDTQYF.

The sample holds a few counts of this clonotype. The rearrangement joins TRBV11-2 to TRBJ2-6; D may correspond to TRBD1 or TRBD2 (6 bases each). Germline V gene lookup returns CDR1 SGHAT and CDR2 FQNNGV. Trimming shortened V by 1 base and J by 4 bases, and 14 bases separated the two germline ends. The CDR3 covers 17 residues. CDR3 coding DNA: TGTGCCAGCAGCTTAGTTCGGGGGCTGTTAGGGGCCAACGTCCTGACTTTC. Residues: CASSLVRGLLGANVLTF.

This clonotype appeared many times. CDR3 coding DNA: TGTGCCATCAGGGGTTCAGGGGTCTATGGCTACACCTTC. This translates into CAIRGSGVYGYTF. The V gene is TRBV10-3, the J gene TRBJ1-2; D possibly corresponds to TRBD1 (6 bases). This CDR3 contains 13 residues. Trimming took off 6 bases at V and 4 bases at J, with 12 bases between the two ends. CDR1 is ENHRY and CDR2 is SYGVKD in the germline V gene.

This clonotype was found many times. The rearrangement links TRBV5-1 to TRBJ2-1, with D perhaps matching TRBD2 (6 bases). Germline V gives CDR1 SGHRS, CDR2 YFSETQ. Trimming removed 0 bases at V and 4 bases at J, with 14 bases between. This CDR3 is built from 16 residues. The CDR3 reads CASSLAPGVTYNEQFF. The CDR3 DNA sequence: TGCGCCAGCAGCTTGGCCCCGGGGGTGACTTACAATGAGCAGTTCTTC.

This clonotype was seen ten or more times. This chain connects TRBV9 to TRBJ2-2; no clear D gene. The CDR3 is made up of 13 amino acids. The V gene's germline CDR1 is SGDLS and CDR2 YYNGEE. The germline V and J ends were trimmed by 0 bases and 7 bases, with 7 bases remaining between them. CDR3 loop: CASSVVGFGELFF. CDR3 in DNA: TGTGCCAGCAGCGTAGTGGGGTTCGGGGAGCTGTTTTTT.

This clonotype was seen a handful of times. The rearrangement uses TRBV7-2 and TRBJ2-6, with no clear D. Per the germline V gene, CDR1 is SGHTA and CDR2 is FQGNSA. The CDR3 is 13 residues long. Trimming shortened V by 6 bases and J by 6 bases, and 9 bases separated the two germline ends. DNA for the CDR3: TGTGCCAGCAGTCATCCCGAGGCCAACGTCCTGACTTTC. Its translation: CASSHPEANVLTF.

This clonotype was seen repeatedly, ten times or more. The rearrangement joins TRBV5-5 to TRBJ1-6, with no clear D. Germline V gene sequence: CDR1 SGHKS, CDR2 YYEKEE (reference sequence). Trimming pared 4 bases from V and 6 bases from J, leaving 14 bases between. CDR3 size: 15 residues. CDR3 nucleotide sequence: TGTGCCAGCAGCGGAGTACCCAATATTAATTCACCCCTCCACTTT. Its protein is CASSGVPNINSPLHF. Filled out from reference TRBV5-5 and TRBJ1-6, the complete variable domain reads DAGVTQSPTHLIKTRGQQVTLRCSPISGHKSVSWYQQVLGQGPQFIFQYYEKEERGRGNFPDRFSARQFPNYSSELNVNALLLGDSALYLCASSGVPNINSPLHFGNGTRLTVT.